Below, 8 T cell receptor beta chains from the same sample are listed, as sequenced in a study of cytomegalovirus exposure and HLA in healthy donors. Primers: 60 Vbeta forward and 13 Jbeta reverse. The repertoire was sequenced with immunoSEQ multiplex PCR; TCRdb's copy has only in-frame clones and lacks some. In the table there are about 170,000 clones, under 90% of which are singletons. Sequencing was done on a sample of PBMCs. These receptor sequences come from a male donor in good health and CMV-seronegative.

This clone came up a few times. Other DNA sequences within the sample encode an identical CDR3. The chain employs TRBV5-4 and TRBJ1-4; TRBD1 matches at 8 bases. V shed 4 bases, J shed 8 bases, and the junction held 7 bases outside the gene matches. This CDR3 contains 14 residues. Germline V gene sequence: CDR1 SGHNT, CDR2 YYREEE (reference sequence). The CDR3 nucleotides read TGTGCCAGCAGCCCAGGACAGGGTCGGGAAAAACTGTTTTTT. It is translated as CASSPGQGREKLFF.

This chain uses TRBV6-1 with TRBJ2-4, with 9 nucleotides matching TRBD2. The ends lost 1 base at V and 8 bases at J; junction bases unmatched: 12. The length of the CDR3 is 17 residues. The germline CDR1 and CDR2 sequences are MNHNS and SASEGT. The CDR3 nucleotides are TGTGCCAGCAGTGAAGAGGTTGGCGGGAGGGCCTTTGACATTCAGTACTTC. This codes for CASSEEVGGRAFDIQYF.

This chain uses TRBV5-1 with TRBJ1-1; 8 bases line up with TRBD1. CDR1 is SGHRS, CDR2 YFSETQ, per germline. Trimming at V came to 4 bases and at J to 0 bases, leaving 5 bases not matched to a gene. CDR3 length: 15 amino acids. Written as DNA, the CDR3 is TGCGCCAGCAGCCTACAGGGGGAACTGAACACTGAAGCTTTCTTT. This sequence encodes CASSLQGELNTEAFF.

This clone was seen only a few times. The chain couples TRBV2 to TRBJ2-7; TRBD1 is a possible D gene (5 bases). Germline assignment: CDR1 SNHLY and CDR2 FYNNEI. With 6 bases removed from V and 0 bases from J, the gap between germline ends came to 9 bases. This CDR3 is built from 13 residues. The CDR3 sequence: CASRVGLSYEQYF. The CDR3 bases are TGTGCCAGCAGGGTGGGGCTCTCCTACGAGCAGTACTTC.

V and J are TRBV4-1 and TRBJ1-1, with 8 bases aligning to TRBD1. Germline V gene data show CDR1 as MGHRA and CDR2 as YSYEKL. The V and J ends lost 3 bases and 6 bases, in that order; junction bases with no gene match: 9. There are 15 residues in the CDR3. The DNA for the CDR3 is TGCGCCAGCAGCCAGACAGGGGCGGGGTTCGCTGAAGCTTTCTTT. As protein: CASSQTGAGFAEAFF.

This clone has more than one count but fewer than ten. The chain carries TRBV6-5 and TRBJ1-3; TRBD1 aligns across 9 bases. V was pared by 4 bases and J by 3 bases, with 7 bases of the junction left unmatched. CDR3 length equals 16 residues. Looked up from germline, CDR1 is MNHEY and CDR2 is SVGAGI. For the CDR3, the DNA is TGTGCCAGCAGTTTCGACAGGGGGTTAGTTGGAAACACCATATATTTT. It specifies CASSFDRGLVGNTIYF.

The chain combines TRBV6-6 with TRBJ1-5; 7 nucleotides line up with TRBD1. This CDR3 has 15 residues. The germline V gene encodes CDR1 MNHNY and CDR2 SVGAGI (reference sequence). V shed 5 bases and J 0 bases; nucleotides not matched to a gene: 4. The DNA of the CDR3 is TGTGCCAGCAGTCCGACAGGGAATAGCAATCAGCCCCAGCATTTT. Translation gives CASSPTGNSNQPQHF.

This clone was counted a single time. The chain has TRBV2 and TRBJ1-3; no definite D call. The CDR3 totals 15 residues. Trimming shortened V by 1 base and J by 3 bases, and 10 bases separated the two germline ends. Germline CDR1 SNHLY, CDR2 FYNNEI. The DNA of the CDR3 is TGTGCCAGCAGTGAAGGGGCCCTGAATGGAAACACCATATATTTT. This sequence encodes CASSEGALNGNTIYF.